The present T cell receptor beta chain was sequenced within a study of regulatory T cells in long-lasting Graves disease. Construction of the TCR beta libraries employed iRepertoire HTBI primers in conjunction with Arm-PCR of CDR3 regions. Authors' data handling: Identification yielded about 66 TRBV and more than 12 TRBJ segments across samples. TCRdb re-analysed the multiplex PCR reads in MiXCR, keeping a single row per CDR3 protein. TCRdb, not the original authors, processed these V and J calls. This repertoire shows about 620,000 distinct CDR3 sequences, 16% found once; its top ten account for approximately 20%. As for time point: newly diagnosed GD, antithyroid drugs for less than 3 months. From PBMCs, RNA was extracted and then used to make the TCR library. V dropped 5 bases and J dropped 6; count of bases not matched to a gene: 6. This CDR3 is 13 amino acids long. Germline CDR1 and CDR2: DFQATT and SNEGSKA (reference sequence).

These data were also reused for a study on T cells in Graves' hyperthyroidism and ophthalmopathy. This second report adds: It was considered stable Graves' hyperthyroidism when ophthalmopathy did not progress within 18 months. It was uncontrolled infection, other autoimmune disease, pregnancy or lactation that excluded patients. First-round RT-PCR with HTBI primers amplified the TCR CDR3 region.

The sample consisted of peripheral blood mononuclear cells (PBMCs), taken at new diagnosis, from a patient treated with antithyroid drugs. The TCR sequence derives from a woman in her thirties with Graves disease. The V and J genes are TRBV20-1 and TRBJ1-1; TRBD1 matches 10 bases. The CDR3 DNA reads as TGCAGTGCTCCAGGACAGGGGGTACCTGAAGCTTTCTTT. Its protein is CSAPGQGVPEAFF.